The 27 T cell receptor beta chains given below trace back to one sample, sequenced in a study of control samples from healthy donors and cancer patients. Assay used: immunoSEQ multiplex PCR; TCRdb lists only in-frame clones, some missing. Of 100,000 or so clones listed, roughly four fifths are singletons. Material for sequencing was blood. The receptor set was obtained from a woman aged 50 to 60 in good health.

This sequence joins TRBV5-6 and TRBJ1-6; the D gene is possibly TRBD1 (5 bases). Per germline, CDR1 SGHDT and CDR2 YYEEEE. This CDR3 is 14 amino acids long. V lost 3 bases to trimming and J lost 13 bases, with 17 bases between them. CDR3 DNA: TGTGCCAGCAGCTCCCTTTTTGGGGGGAGGCCCCTCCACTTT. Its protein product is CASSSLFGGRPLHF.

V and J are TRBV19 and TRBJ1-2; unclear D gene. This CDR3 has 12 residues. The germline V gene encodes CDR1 LNHDA and CDR2 SQIVND (reference sequence). The ends were cut back, 0 bases at V and 8 bases at J, with 7 bases in the middle. CDR3: CASSIDVTGYTF. The CDR3 region has the DNA TGTGCCAGTAGTATAGATGTAACAGGCTACACCTTC.

The V call is TRBV6-1, the J call TRBJ2-3; D might be TRBD1 (5 bases). The CDR3 is made up of 13 amino acids. V lost 1 base, J lost 6 bases, and 8 bases lay in between. Germline-derived CDR1 and CDR2 are MNHNS and SASEGT. CDR3 DNA: TGTGCCAGCAGTGAAGTCAGGGATGATACGCAGTATTTT. Translation: CASSEVRDDTQYF.

This clone appeared a single time. The V gene is TRBV27, the J gene TRBJ2-7, with TRBD2 as a possible D gene (5 bases). The germline gives CDR1 MNHEY, CDR2 SMNVEV (reference sequence). CDR3 length equals 11 residues. The V end lost 6 bases, the J end lost 7 bases, and 10 bases lay between the germline ends. CDR3 coding DNA: TGTGCCAGCAGAACTACTAGGGAGCAGTACTTC. Its translation is CASRTTREQYF.

The V gene is TRBV5-3, the J gene TRBJ2-5; D is unresolved. TRBV5-3 is an open reading frame whose function is uncertain. This CDR3 comprises 16 residues. Between the trimmed V and J ends, which lost 0 bases and 1 base, there was a span of 13 bases. The DNA of the CDR3 is TGTGCCAGAAGCTTGGTCCCCGGGCAGTTCCAAGAGACCCAGTACTTC. Protein sequence: CARSLVPGQFQETQYF.

The chain couples TRBV27 to TRBJ1-5, with unresolved D. Germline V lookup: CDR1 MNHEY, CDR2 SMNVEV (reference sequence). The CDR3 has 13 residues. Trimming took off 5 bases at V and 3 bases at J, with 8 bases between the two ends. CDR3 DNA sequence: TGTGCCAGCAGTGCATGGCCCAATCAGCCCCAGCATTTT. This translates into CASSAWPNQPQHF.

J is TRBJ2-2 and V is TRBV6-2 or TRBV6-3; the D is unclear. V shed 3 bases and J shed 2 bases, with 10 bases lying between them. The germline V gene encodes CDR1 MNHEY and CDR2 SVGEGT. The CDR3 totals 15 residues. This CDR3 is CASSYSLPNTGELFF. The CDR3 DNA is TGTGCCAGCAGTTATTCGCTACCTAACACCGGGGAGCTGTTTTTT.

This clone was observed a few times. The chain is built from TRBV24-1 and TRBJ1-4; D perhaps matches TRBD1 (5 bases). Trimming cost V 4 bases and J 6 bases, with 14 bases left between them. Germline CDR1 KGHDR, CDR2 SFDVKD. The CDR3 is made up of 15 amino acids. DNA for the CDR3: TGTGCCACCAGTGACCCCGGGACGGATCATGAAAAACTGTTTTTT. Translated, it gives CATSDPGTDHEKLFF.

The J gene is TRBJ2-3, the V gene TRBV11-1, with unresolved D. V shed 1 base and J shed 8 bases, with 10 bases lying between them. CDR3 length equals 13 residues. Germline V gives CDR1 SGHAT, CDR2 FQDESV (reference sequence). CDR3 residues: CASSLGPTGTQYF. DNA of the CDR3: TGTGCCAGCAGCTTAGGGCCGACGGGTACGCAGTATTTT.

The V and J genes are TRBV27 and TRBJ1-2; D possibly corresponds to TRBD1 (5 bases). V was shortened by 3 bases and J by 1 base, with 6 bases between the two germline ends. CDR1 and CDR2 (germline): MNHEY, SMNVEV (reference sequence). The CDR3 runs 13 residues. CDR3 sequence (DNA): TGTGCCAGCAGTTTCGACAGTAACTATGGCTACACCTTC. This codes for CASSFDSNYGYTF.

The chain joins TRBV2 to TRBJ1-6; D unclear. Looked up from germline, CDR1 is SNHLY and CDR2 is FYNNEI. This CDR3 has 14 residues. Trimming pared 1 base from V and 10 bases from J, leaving 11 bases between. CDR3 sequence: CASSEVVGNSPLHF. The CDR3 DNA follows: TGTGCCAGCAGTGAAGTTGTCGGGAACTCACCCCTCCACTTT.

The V and J genes are TRBV21-1 and TRBJ2-5; no DNA check was done on the table's D call, TRBD2. TRBV21-1 is a pseudogene locus. This CDR3 contains 15 residues. CDR3 loop: CASSRPSGRKETQYF. In DNA, the CDR3 is TGTGCCAGCAGCAGGCCTAGCGGCCGTAAGGAGACCCAGTACTTC.

The chain has TRBV3-1 (or the pseudogene TRBV3-2) and TRBJ1-6; D remains ambiguous. The germline CDR1 and CDR2 sequences are LGHDT and YNNKEL (reference sequence). This CDR3 has 16 residues. V gave up 2 bases and J gave up 0 bases, with 8 bases separating them. CDR3 sequence: CASSQTASSYNSPLHF. CDR3 nucleotides: TGTGCCAGCAGCCAAACAGCGAGCTCCTATAATTCACCCCTCCACTTT.

The genes are TRBV6-1 and TRBJ2-5; D gene unclear. Per the germline V gene, CDR1 is MNHNS and CDR2 is SASEGT. There are 14 residues in the CDR3. The V gene lost 0 bases and the J gene lost 5 bases, with 10 bases spanning the gap. The chain's CDR3 is CASSEAGSGETQYF. As DNA, the CDR3 is TGTGCCAGCAGTGAAGCTGGATCCGGGGAGACCCAGTACTTC.

The J gene is TRBJ2-2, the V gene TRBV6-5, with D unclear. The length of the CDR3 is 14 residues. The ends were cut back, 8 bases at V and 0 bases at J, with 10 bases in the middle. CDR1 and CDR2 from the germline V gene are MNHEY and SVGAGI. The DNA for the CDR3 is TGTGCCAGCGGGAACGGAGCGAACACCGGGGAGCTGTTTTTT. Its protein is CASGNGANTGELFF.

V and J are TRBV23-1 and TRBJ2-1, with TRBD1 identical over 7 bases. Being an ORF, TRBV23-1 has a function that is uncertain. V shed 10 bases, J shed 8 bases, and the junction held 5 bases outside the gene matches. The CDR3 totals 11 residues. In DNA form, the CDR3 reads TGCGCCATCACAGGGGTCCATGAGCAGTTCTTC. The encoded protein is CAITGVHEQFF.

This clone was counted only a few times. The chain carries TRBV3-1 (or the pseudogene TRBV3-2) and TRBJ1-1, with D possibly TRBD1 on 6 matching bases. V gave up 1 base and J gave up 5 bases, with 14 bases separating them. The CDR3 extends over 15 amino acids. CDR1 is LGHDT and CDR2 is YNNKEL in the germline V gene (reference sequence). The CDR3 region is CASSQVGGAVTEAFF. The CDR3 DNA follows: TGTGCCAGCAGCCAAGTTGGGGGGGCGGTTACTGAAGCTTTCTTT.

On this clone itself: Other DNA sequences of this sample code for an identical CDR3. V usage is TRBV14 and J usage is TRBJ2-5; 11 bases align to TRBD2. Losses at the gene ends were 4 bases for V and 4 bases for J; bases not matched to a gene: 2. Germline V gene sequence: CDR1 SGHDN, CDR2 FVKESK. CDR3 size: 14 residues. The CDR3 loop is CASSLTSGRETQYF. CDR3 DNA: TGTGCCAGCAGCCTTACTAGCGGGAGAGAGACCCAGTACTTC.

V gene TRBV11-1 combines with J gene TRBJ2-1, with D perhaps matching TRBD1 (6 bases). The germline V and J ends were trimmed by 4 bases and 8 bases, with 9 bases remaining between them. The CDR3 length is 12 residues. CDR1 and CDR2 (germline): SGHAT, FQDESV (reference sequence). The CDR3, as DNA: TGTGCCAGCAGCTCTAACAGGGATGAGCAGTTCTTC. Its translation is CASSSNRDEQFF.

The V gene is TRBV28, the J gene TRBJ2-1; 10 bases map to TRBD2. Germline-derived CDR1 and CDR2 are MDHEN and SYDVKM. Trimming at V came to 11 bases and at J to 7 bases, leaving 11 bases not matched to a gene. CDR3 length equals 14 residues. The CDR3: CACRSGGSGNEQFF. The CDR3 DNA is TGTGCCTGCCGTAGCGGGGGGTCTGGGAATGAGCAGTTCTTC.

V gene TRBV6-5 combines with J gene TRBJ2-1, with D perhaps matching TRBD2 (5 bases). Trimming stripped 10 bases from V and 5 bases from J, with 18 bases between. In germline, CDR1 is MNHEY, CDR2 SVGAGI. CDR3 length: 14 residues. CDR3 in amino acids: CATLASGDHNEQFF. In nucleotides, the CDR3 is TGTGCCACCCTAGCTTCCGGAGATCACAATGAGCAGTTCTTC.

The gene calls are TRBV30 and TRBJ2-7; 7 bases line up with TRBD1. The germline CDR1 and CDR2 sequences are GTSNPN and SVGIG (reference sequence). The CDR3 loop spans 12 amino acids. V lost 4 bases to trimming and J lost 3 bases; unmatched junction nucleotides: 3. This CDR3 is CAWTGQSYEQYF. The DNA for the CDR3 is TGTGCCTGGACGGGACAGAGCTACGAGCAGTACTTC.

The rearrangement uses TRBV6-2 or TRBV6-3 and TRBJ1-4; D is ambiguous. V was shortened by 2 bases and J by 4 bases, with 11 bases between the two germline ends. The CDR3 extends over 15 amino acids. CDR1 and CDR2 (germline): MNHEY, SVGEGT. The CDR3 DNA reads as TGTGCCAGCAGTTACCCCCCGGGTCTTAATGAAAAACTGTTTTTT. This translates into CASSYPPGLNEKLFF.

The V call is TRBV5-8, the J call TRBJ2-3; D gene ambiguous. Germline V gives CDR1 SGHTS, CDR2 YDEGEE. V gave up 2 bases and J gave up 4 bases, with 8 bases separating them. CDR3 length equals 13 residues. The CDR3 DNA is TGTGCCAGCAGCTTTCTAGGTTCAGATACGCAGTATTTT. Its translation is CASSFLGSDTQYF. The variable domain in full, completed from reference TRBV5-8 and TRBJ2-3, reads EAGVTQSPTHLIKTRGQQATLRCSPISGHTSVYWYQQALGLGLQFLLWYDEGEERNRGNFPPRFSGRQFPNYSSELNVNALELEDSALYLCASSFLGSDTQYFGPGTRLTVL.

The chain links TRBV12-3 or TRBV12-4 to TRBJ1-2; TRBD1 is a possible D gene (5 bases). Deletions cut 6 bases from V and 8 bases from J, with 13 bases between. The CDR3 runs to 12 residues. The CDR3 here is CASSPGPGGYTF. CDR3 bases: TGTGCCAGCAGCCCGGGACCGGGAGGCTACACCTTC.

The V call is TRBV20-1, the J call TRBJ2-7; 11 bases are a match to TRBD2. V lost 3 bases to trimming and J lost 6 bases; unmatched junction nucleotides: 7. CDR3 size: 14 residues. The germline V gene encodes CDR1 DFQATT and CDR2 SNEGSKA (reference sequence). CDR3 in amino acids: CSASRLAGGGEQYF. CDR3 sequence (DNA): TGCAGTGCTAGTAGGCTAGCGGGAGGTGGCGAGCAGTACTTC.

The V gene is TRBV10-2, the J gene TRBJ2-1, with TRBD2 identical over 11 bases. J gave up 6 bases and V 4 bases, and 11 bases lay outside the gene matches. Germline V gene data show CDR1 as WSHSY and CDR2 as SAAADI. This CDR3 spans 17 amino acids. DNA for the CDR3: TGCGCCAGCAGTGCCCGACTAGCGGGAACCTTAGTCAATGAGCAGTTCTTC. Protein: CASSARLAGTLVNEQFF.